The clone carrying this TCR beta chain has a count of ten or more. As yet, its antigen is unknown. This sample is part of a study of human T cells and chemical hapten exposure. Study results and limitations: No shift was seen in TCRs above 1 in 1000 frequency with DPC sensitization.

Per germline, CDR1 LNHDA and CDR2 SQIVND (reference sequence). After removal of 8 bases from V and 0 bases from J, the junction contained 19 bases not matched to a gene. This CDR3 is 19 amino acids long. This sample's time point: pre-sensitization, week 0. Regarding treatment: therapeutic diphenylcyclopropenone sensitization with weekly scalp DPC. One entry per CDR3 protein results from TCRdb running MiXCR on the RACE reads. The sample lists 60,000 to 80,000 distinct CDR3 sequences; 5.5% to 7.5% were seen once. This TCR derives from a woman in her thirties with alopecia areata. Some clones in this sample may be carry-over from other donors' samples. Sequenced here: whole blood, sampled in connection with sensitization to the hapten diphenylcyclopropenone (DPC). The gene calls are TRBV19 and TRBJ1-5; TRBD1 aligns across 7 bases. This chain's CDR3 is CASCLSGTAGGISNQPQHF. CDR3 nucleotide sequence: TGTGCCAGTTGCCTCTCCGGGACAGCCGGCGGAATTAGCAATCAGCCCCAGCATTTT. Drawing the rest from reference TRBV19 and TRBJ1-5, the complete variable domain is DGGITQSPKYLFRKEGQNVTLSCEQNLNHDAMYWYRQDPGQGLRLIYYSQIVNDFQKGDIAEGYSVSREKKESFPLTVTSAQKNPTAFYLCASCLSGTAGGISNQPQHFGDGTRLSIL.